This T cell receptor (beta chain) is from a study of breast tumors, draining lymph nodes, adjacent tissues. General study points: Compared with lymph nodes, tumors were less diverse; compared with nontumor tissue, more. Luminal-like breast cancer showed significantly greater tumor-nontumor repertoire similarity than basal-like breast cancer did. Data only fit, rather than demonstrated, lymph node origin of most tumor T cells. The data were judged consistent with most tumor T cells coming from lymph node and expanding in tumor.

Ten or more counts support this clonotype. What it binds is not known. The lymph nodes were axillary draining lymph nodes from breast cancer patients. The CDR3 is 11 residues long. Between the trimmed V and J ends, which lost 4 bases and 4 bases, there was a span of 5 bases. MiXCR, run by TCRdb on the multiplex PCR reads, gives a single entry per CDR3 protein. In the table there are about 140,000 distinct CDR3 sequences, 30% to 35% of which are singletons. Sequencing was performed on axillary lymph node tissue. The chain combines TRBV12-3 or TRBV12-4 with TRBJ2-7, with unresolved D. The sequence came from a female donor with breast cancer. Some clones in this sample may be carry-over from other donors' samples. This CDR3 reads CASSSQYEQYF. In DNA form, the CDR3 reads TGTGCCAGCAGTTCCCAGTACGAGCAGTACTTC.